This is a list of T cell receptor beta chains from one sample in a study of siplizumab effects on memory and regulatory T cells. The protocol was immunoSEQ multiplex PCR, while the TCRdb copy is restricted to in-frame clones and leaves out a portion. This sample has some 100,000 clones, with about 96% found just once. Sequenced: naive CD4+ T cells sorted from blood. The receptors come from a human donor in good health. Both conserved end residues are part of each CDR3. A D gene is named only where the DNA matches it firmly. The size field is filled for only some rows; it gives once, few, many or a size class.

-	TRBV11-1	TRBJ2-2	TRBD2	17	TGTGCCAGCAGCCCTCCGGGGGGGCCCCCGAACACCGGGGAGCTGTTTTTT	CASSPPGGPPNTGELFF
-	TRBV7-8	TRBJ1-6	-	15	TGTGCCAGCAGTACCGAGAACCTCTATAATTCACCCCTCCACTTT	CASSTENLYNSPLHF
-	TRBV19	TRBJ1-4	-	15	TGTGCCAGCAGCAACCGGTGGGCAACTAATGAAAAACTGTTTTTT	CASSNRWATNEKLFF
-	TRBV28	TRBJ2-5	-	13	TGTGCCAGCAGGCCGGACAATGCAGGGGCCCAGTACTTC	CASRPDNAGAQYF
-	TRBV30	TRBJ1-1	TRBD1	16	TGTGCCTGGAGTCCCCCCGACGGGACAGACAACACTGAAGCTTTCTTT	CAWSPPDGTDNTEAFF
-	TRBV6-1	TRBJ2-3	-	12	TGTGCCAGCAATGCAGGGCCAGATACGCAGTATTTT	CASNAGPDTQYF
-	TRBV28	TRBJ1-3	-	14	TGTGCCAGCAGACAGGGTGGGTTTGGAAACACCATATATTTT	CASRQGGFGNTIYF
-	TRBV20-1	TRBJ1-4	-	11	TGCAGTGCAATCAAAAATGAAAAACTGTTTTTT	CSAIKNEKLFF
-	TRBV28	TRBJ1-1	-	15	TGTGCCAGCAGTTTAGTGTCAGGGATGAACACTGAAGCTTTCTTT	CASSLVSGMNTEAFF
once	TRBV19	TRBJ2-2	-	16	TGTGCCAGTACCCAGGGGATCGGTACTTCCACCGGGGAGCTGTTTTTT	CASTQGIGTSTGELFF
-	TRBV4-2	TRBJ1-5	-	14	TGTGCCAGCAGCCAACAGGGGAGCAATCAGCCCCAGCATTTT	CASSQQGSNQPQHF
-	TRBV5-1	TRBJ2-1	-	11	TGCGCCAGCAGAGTAAACAATGAGCAGTTCTTC	CASRVNNEQFF
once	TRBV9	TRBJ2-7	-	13	TGTGCCAGCGGCGTCGGAGAGGTGCACGAGCAGTACTTC	CASGVGEVHEQYF
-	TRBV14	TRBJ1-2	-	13	TGTGCCAGCAGCCAAGACAGGGTCTATGGCTACACCTTC	CASSQDRVYGYTF
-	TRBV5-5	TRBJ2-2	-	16	TGTGCCAGCAGCTTTATGGGCGGGATGAACACCGGGGAGCTGTTTTTT	CASSFMGGMNTGELFF
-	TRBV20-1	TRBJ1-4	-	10	TGCAGTGCTTCACAGGGTGAACTGTTTTTT	CSASQGELFF
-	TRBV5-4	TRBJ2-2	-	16	TGTGCCAGCAGCGGAACCGGGACACCCCTGGGCGGGGAGCTGTTTTTT	CASSGTGTPLGGELFF
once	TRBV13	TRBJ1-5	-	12	TGTGCCAGCAGCTTACAGAGGGGGCCCCAGCATTTT	CASSLQRGPQHF
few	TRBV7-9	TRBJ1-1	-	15	TGTGCCAGCAGCTTAGTTAGCGTTATGAACACTGAAGCTTTCTTT	CASSLVSVMNTEAFF
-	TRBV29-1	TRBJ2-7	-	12	TGCAGCGTTGAAGCAGCAACCTACGAGCAGTACTTC	CSVEAATYEQYF
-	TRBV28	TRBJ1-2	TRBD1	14	TGTGCCAGCGGGGACAGCCTTGTTTACTATGGCTACACCTTC	CASGDSLVYYGYTF
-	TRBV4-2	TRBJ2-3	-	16	TGTGCCAGCAGCCAAGAGTGGGTGGGGGGGCCAGATACGCAGTATTTT	CASSQEWVGGPDTQYF
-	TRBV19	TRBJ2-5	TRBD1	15	TGTGCCAGTAGTATGATTAGGGGACAGCCAGAGACCCAGTACTTC	CASSMIRGQPETQYF
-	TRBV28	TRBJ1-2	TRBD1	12	TGTGCCAGCAGGGGACAGGGTGCTGGCTACACCTTC	CASRGQGAGYTF
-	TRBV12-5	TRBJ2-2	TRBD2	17	TGTGCTAGTGGTTTGGGGACTAGCGCGGGCCTCACCGGGGAGCTGTTTTTT	CASGLGTSAGLTGELFF
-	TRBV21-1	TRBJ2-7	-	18	TGTGCCAGCAGCAAAGAGAGGGGTTGGGCTAGCGGGGAGGACGAGCAGTACTTC	CASSKERGWASGEDEQYF
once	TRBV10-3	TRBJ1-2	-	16	TGTGCCATCAGACGGGACCGTTCGGCCCCGGAGGCTGGCTACACCTTC	CAIRRDRSAPEAGYTF
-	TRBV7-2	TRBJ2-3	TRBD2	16	TGTGCCAGCAGCTTAGAGGCGGGGGGCGGGGGAGATACGCAGTATTTT	CASSLEAGGGGDTQYF
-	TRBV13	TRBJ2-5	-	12	TGTGCCAGCAGCTTCTTAGCTACGACCCAGTACTTC	CASSFLATTQYF
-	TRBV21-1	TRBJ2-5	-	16	TGTGCCAGCAGCCCCCTGACTAGCGGGCTCCAAGAGACCCAGTACTTC	CASSPLTSGLQETQYF
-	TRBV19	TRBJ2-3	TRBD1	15	TGTGCCAGTAGATCCCCCAGGGGGCTAACAGATACGCAGTATTTT	CASRSPRGLTDTQYF
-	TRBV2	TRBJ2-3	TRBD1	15	TGTGCCAGCAGTGAAGTGGGACAGCTCACAGATACGCAGTATTTT	CASSEVGQLTDTQYF
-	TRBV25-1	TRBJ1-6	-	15	TGTGCCAGCAGTGATGGATCGCTGCCGAATTCACCCCTCCACTTT	CASSDGSLPNSPLHF
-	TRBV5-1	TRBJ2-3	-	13	TGCGCCAGCAGCTTGGGAGGCTCAGATACGCAGTATTTT	CASSLGGSDTQYF
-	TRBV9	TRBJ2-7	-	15	TGTGCCAGCAGCCCCCACACGGGGGTCCCCTACGAGCAGTACTTC	CASSPHTGVPYEQYF
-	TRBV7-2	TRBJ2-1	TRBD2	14	TGTGCCAGCAGCAAGACTAGCGGAAACAATGAGCAGTTCTTC	CASSKTSGNNEQFF
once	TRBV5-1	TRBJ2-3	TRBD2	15	TGCGCCAGCAGCTTACTAGCGGGGGGGACAGATACGCAGTATTTT	CASSLLAGGTDTQYF
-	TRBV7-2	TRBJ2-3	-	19	TGTGCCAGCAGCTTAGGGGTGGGGGTTCCGAGGCTCGGCACAGATACGCAGTATTTT	CASSLGVGVPRLGTDTQYF
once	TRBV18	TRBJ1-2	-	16	TGTGCCAGCTCCTTTATGGACCGGGGAGTGAACTATGGCTACACCTTC	CASSFMDRGVNYGYTF
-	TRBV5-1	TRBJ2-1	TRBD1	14	TGCGCCAGCAGGAGACAGGGCTCCTACAATGAGCAGTTCTTC	CASRRQGSYNEQFF
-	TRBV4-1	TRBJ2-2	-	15	TGCGCCAGCAGCCCCACTGGACTGGGTTCCGGGGAGCTGTTTTTT	CASSPTGLGSGELFF
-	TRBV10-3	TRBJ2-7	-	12	TGTGCCATCAGGGGCCAGGGGAGCGAGCAGTACTTC	CAIRGQGSEQYF
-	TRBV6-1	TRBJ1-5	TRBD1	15	TGTGCCAGCAGTCAACTCCGGGACAGACGTCAGCCCCAGCATTTT	CASSQLRDRRQPQHF
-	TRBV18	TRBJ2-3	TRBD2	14	TGTGCCAGCTCCCTAGCGGGGGGGCCAGATACGCAGTATTTT	CASSLAGGPDTQYF
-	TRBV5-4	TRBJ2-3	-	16	TGTGCCAGCAGCTCCTCCGGGACTCGGTCCACAGATACGCAGTATTTT	CASSSSGTRSTDTQYF
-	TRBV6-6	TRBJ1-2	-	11	TGTGCCAGCAGTTACCGGGGAGGCTACACCTTC	CASSYRGGYTF
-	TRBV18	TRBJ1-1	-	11	TGTGCCAGCTCCGAGGGCACTGAAGCTTTCTTT	CASSEGTEAFF
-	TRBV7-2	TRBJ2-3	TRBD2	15	TGTGCCAGCACCCCGGGAGGCCAACTCACAGATACGCAGTATTTT	CASTPGGQLTDTQYF
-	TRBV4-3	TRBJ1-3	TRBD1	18	TGCGCCAGCAGCCAAGTGGTTTCAGGGGGCCGGTCTGGAAACACCATATATTTT	CASSQVVSGGRSGNTIYF
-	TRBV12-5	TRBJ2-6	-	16	TGTGCTAGTGGTCGAGGTGAGGGCTCTGGGGCCAACGTCCTGACTTTC	CASGRGEGSGANVLTF
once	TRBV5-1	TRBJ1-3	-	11	TGCGCCAGCAGCTTTAAGCTCACCATATATTTT	CASSFKLTIYF
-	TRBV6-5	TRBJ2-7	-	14	TGTGCCAGCAGTTACGAGGGTCAAAAATTCGAGCAGTACTTC	CASSYEGQKFEQYF
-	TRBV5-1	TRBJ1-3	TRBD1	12	TGCGCCAGCAGCGGGACAGGGGGAACCATATATTTT	CASSGTGGTIYF
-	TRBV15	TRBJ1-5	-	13	TGTGCCACCAGCAGACCAACCAATCAGCCCCAGCATTTT	CATSRPTNQPQHF
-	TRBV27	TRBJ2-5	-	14	TGTGCCAGCAGTTTTCGGACAAATCAAGAGACCCAGTACTTC	CASSFRTNQETQYF